A single sample is the source of the 30 T cell receptor beta chains below, sequenced in a study of CD8+CD57+ T cells in acquired aplastic anemia. TCR beta VDJ and CDR3 profiles were obtained from a genomic DNA template. Each CDR3 protein gets one entry after TCRdb re-called the reads with MiXCR. The data contain 400,000 to 450,000 distinct CDR3 sequences, around 68% of them singletons. Sequencing was carried out using sorted CD4+, CD8+, or CD8+CD57+ T cells (not recorded which) from PBMCs. These receptors came from a human donor in good health, serving as a control.

This clonotype showed up just once. This chain joins TRBV14 and TRBJ2-7; possible D gene TRBD2, 6 bases. Germline V lookup: CDR1 SGHDN, CDR2 FVKESK. Between the trimmed V and J ends, which lost 3 bases and 6 bases, there was a span of 27 bases. This CDR3 contains 18 residues. In nucleotides, the CDR3 is TGTGCCAGCAGCCACAAAAACGGGGGATTAGGTTCTCTCTCCGAGCAGTACTTC. Its translation: CASSHKNGGLGSLSEQYF.

The CDR3 bases are TGCAGCACCGAATGGGGGCAGAATAGCCTCCAAGTGTACTTC. Translating it yields CSTEWGQNSLQVYF. The chain uses TRBV29-1 and TRBJ2-5; a weak D match, TRBD1 (6 bases). The CDR3 totals 14 residues. Trimming took off 8 bases at V and 13 bases at J, with 29 bases between the two ends. CDR1 and CDR2 from the germline V gene are SQVTM and ANQGSEA.

This clonotype was counted once. Its ends do not fully match the called genes, so a read error is possible. The chain carries TRBV7-2 and TRBJ2-7, with D unresolved. Germline V gene data show CDR1 as SGHTA and CDR2 as FQGNSA. The CDR3 covers 12 residues. CDR3: CASSLSFYEHYF. CDR3 sequence (DNA): TGTGCCAGCAGCTTATCCTTCTACGAGCATTACTTC.

This chain links TRBV5-1 with TRBJ1-1; 7 bases fit TRBD1. The CDR3 runs to 15 residues. With V trimmed by 0 bases and J by 4 bases, 6 bases remained unmatched. Per the germline V gene, CDR1 is SGHRS and CDR2 is YFSETQ. CDR3 loop: CASSLGLAGGTEAFF. The DNA of the CDR3 is TGCGCCAGCAGCTTGGGTCTAGCAGGGGGCACTGAAGCTTTCTTT.

With respect to this clonotype: A much larger clone differs by one base, so this may be a read error. CDR3 nucleotides: TGTGCCAGCAGTTACTTGATCCGGGACACGGCCTTCTCTGGGGCCAACGTCCTGACTTTC. It translates to CASSYLIRDTAFSGANVLTF. This chain uses TRBV7-2 with TRBJ2-6, with TRBD1 as a possible D gene (6 bases). The V end lost 6 bases, the J end lost 0 bases, and 24 bases lay between the germline ends. The CDR3 is 20 amino acids. Germline CDR1 SGHTA, CDR2 FQGNSA.

The V gene is TRBV30, the J gene TRBJ2-1; D is unclear. The V gene's germline CDR1 is GTSNPN and CDR2 SVGIG (reference sequence). V lost 2 bases, J lost 0 bases, and 11 bases lay in between. This CDR3 contains 15 residues. The CDR3 here is CAWSFEQNSYNEQFF. The CDR3 DNA is TGTGCCTGGAGTTTTGAGCAAAACTCCTACAATGAGCAGTTCTTC.

The V and J genes are TRBV2 and TRBJ1-5; perhaps TRBD1 as D (5 bases). The germline V gene has CDR1 SNHLY and CDR2 FYNNEI. V lost 11 bases and J 1 base, leaving 15 bases between the germline ends. The CDR3 consists of 14 residues. The CDR3 region is CARRARVSNQPQHF. In nucleotides, the CDR3 is TGTGCCCGCCGTGCCAGGGTAAGCAATCAGCCCCAGCATTTT.

The chain recombines TRBV7-2 with TRBJ2-1; D uncertain. Trimming shortened V by 1 base and J by 3 bases, and 10 bases separated the two germline ends. The CDR3 runs to 15 residues. Germline loops: CDR1 SGHTA, CDR2 FQGNSA. The CDR3 protein is CASSLGTYIYNEQFF. The CDR3 coding sequence is TGTGCCAGCAGCTTAGGCACCTACATCTACAATGAGCAGTTCTTC.

This chain links TRBV5-4 with TRBJ1-6, with 9 bases aligning to TRBD1. This CDR3 has 14 residues. The germline gives CDR1 SGHNT, CDR2 YYREEE (reference sequence). Trimming cost V 4 bases and J 12 bases; bases outside gene matches: 8. The CDR3 nucleotides are TGTGCCAGCAGCCGCGGGACAGGGAGAGAACCCCTCCACTTT. Residues: CASSRGTGREPLHF.

The chain is built from TRBV29-1 and TRBJ1-1; TRBD1 matches at 7 bases. The germline CDR1 and CDR2 sequences are SQVTM and ANQGSEA. This CDR3 is 13 amino acids long. Losses at the gene ends were 7 bases for V and 1 base for J; bases not matched to a gene: 6. The CDR3 loop is CSAMTGPNTEAFF. DNA for the CDR3: TGCAGCGCAATGACAGGGCCGAACACTGAAGCTTTCTTT.

Remarks on this clonotype: Its ends do not fully match the called genes, so a read error is possible. V is TRBV5-1 and J is TRBJ1-1; no firm D call. The CDR3 is 11 residues long. From germline, CDR1 is SGHRS and CDR2 YFSETQ. The CDR3 DNA sequence: TGCGCCAGCAGCTGGACCGCGAACACTGTCTTT. Translating gives CASSWTANTVF.

This clonotype was recorded only once. A read error may explain this, as a much larger clone is one base away. This chain links TRBV11-2 with TRBJ2-6; D uncertain. The germline V gene encodes CDR1 SGHAT and CDR2 FQNNGV. CDR3 length equals 17 residues. The CDR3 sequence is CASSLEELLTGANVLTF. CDR3 nucleotide sequence: TGTGCCAGCAGTTTAGAGGAGCTCTTGACTGGGGCCAACGTCCTGACTTTC.

This chain links TRBV7-2 with TRBJ2-1; D is uncertain. The CDR3 length is 15 residues. The germline V gene has CDR1 SGHTA and CDR2 FQGNSA. Between the trimmed V and J ends, which lost 5 bases and 5 bases, there was a span of 16 bases. CDR3 residues: CASSLYGENNNEQFF. The CDR3 DNA is TGTGCCAGCAGCCTGTATGGGGAAAACAACAATGAGCAGTTCTTC.

Note on this clonotype: It is likely a read error, because the conserved phenylalanine at the end of the CDR3 is missing. It is unclear where the CDR3 begins or ends on the DNA, so no DNA is shown, and the CDR3 is as TCRdb lists it. This chain links TRBV2 with TRBJ1-2; the tabulated D call, TRBD1, remains unverified against the DNA. The CDR3 totals 13 residues, both ends included. CDR1 and CDR2 (germline): SNHLY, FYNNEI. CDR3 residues: CASSRQGGITEEL.

The chain is built from TRBV15 and TRBJ2-5; 11 bases line up with TRBD2. Matching the DNA end better, TRBJ2-7 makes the J call doubtful. The germline CDR1 and CDR2 sequences are LNHNV and YYDKDF (reference sequence). The CDR3 sequence is 15 residues long. The CDR3 nucleotides are TGTGCCACCAGCAGTAGCGGGAGGGGGCCTTACGAGCAGTACTTC. Translation gives CATSSSGRGPYEQYF.

The chain is built from TRBV15 and TRBJ2-7; D tentatively fits TRBD1 or TRBD2 (5 bases each). Trimming shortened V by 5 bases and J by 2 bases, and 13 bases separated the two germline ends. The CDR3 covers 14 residues. In germline, CDR1 is LNHNV, CDR2 YYDKDF (reference sequence). CDR3 sequence reads: CATSFGTQAYEQYF. The CDR3 DNA is TGTGCCACCAGCTTCGGGACCCAGGCCTACGAGCAGTACTTC.

For this clonotype: The conserved phenylalanine or tryptophan normally closing the CDR3 is absent here, so this likely arose from a read error. It is unclear where the CDR3 begins or ends on the DNA, so no DNA is shown, and the CDR3 is as TCRdb lists it. The rearrangement links TRBV15 to TRBJ1-6. Germline values: CDR1 LNHNV, CDR2 YYDKDF (reference sequence). The CDR3 spans 14 amino acids, including both terminal residues. The CDR3 region is CATSLTTDNSPLQD.

This clonotype was picked up many times. V gene TRBV30 combines with J gene TRBJ1-1, with unresolved D. The CDR3 length is 13 residues. Trimming took 0 bases from V and 4 from J, leaving 9 bases between them. CDR1 is GTSNPN, CDR2 SVGIG, per germline (reference sequence). The CDR3 loop reads CAWSVDGTTEAFF. The CDR3 DNA follows: TGTGCCTGGAGTGTAGACGGAACCACTGAAGCTTTCTTT. The full variable domain, rest sourced from reference TRBV30 and TRBJ1-1, is SQTIHQWPATLVQPVGSPLSLECTVEGTSNPNLYWYRQAAGRGLQLLFYSVGIGQISSEVPQNLSASRPQDRQFILSSKKLLLSDSGFYLCAWSVDGTTEAFFGQGTRLTVV.

This chain uses TRBV29-1 with TRBJ2-5; 9 bases match TRBD1. Germline CDR1 is SQVTM and CDR2 is ANQGSEA. CDR3 length equals 15 residues. The DNA of the CDR3 is TGCCAGCAGCCACCGGGACAGGGACCGCCTGGGACCCAGTACTTC. It specifies CQQPPGQGPPGTQYF.

This chain links TRBV5-8 with TRBJ1-3; tentatively, D is TRBD1 (5 bases). In germline, CDR1 is SGHTS, CDR2 YDEGEE. Deletions cut 2 bases from V and 3 bases from J, with 12 bases between. The CDR3 length is 15 residues. The chain's CDR3 is CASSFLGGVGNTIYF. The CDR3 nucleotides read TGTGCCAGCAGCTTTTTGGGGGGGGTTGGAAACACCATATATTTT.

This clonotype was detected once. DNA of the CDR3: TGCAGTGCCCCGGAGGCGGGGAATGAAAAACTGTTTTTT. Its translation: CSAPEAGNEKLFF. The gene calls are TRBV20-1 and TRBJ1-4, with D unclear. The CDR3 runs 13 residues. Germline V gene data show CDR1 as DFQATT and CDR2 as SNEGSKA (reference sequence). V shed 6 bases and J shed 5 bases, with 13 bases lying between them.

The chain combines TRBV25-1 with TRBJ2-5, with 9 bases fitting TRBD1. Per germline, CDR1 MGHDK and CDR2 SYGVNS. This CDR3 has 14 amino acids. J was trimmed by 8 bases and V by 3 bases; bases with no gene match: 7. The CDR3: CASSEPGQGRTQYF. CDR3 nucleotides: TGTGCCAGCAGTGAGCCGGGACAGGGTCGTACCCAGTACTTC.

Note on this clonotype: One end of the junction does not line up with germline, which may come from a read error. The chain has TRBV15 and TRBJ1-6, with D possibly matching TRBD1 (5 bases). The germline V gene encodes CDR1 LNHNV and CDR2 YYDKDF (reference sequence). The CDR3 totals 16 residues. This CDR3 reads CAASTDNTGHYSPLHF. CDR3 coding DNA: TGTGCCGCCAGCACAGATAACACAGGACACTATTCACCCCTCCACTTT.

This chain connects TRBV12-3 or TRBV12-4 to TRBJ2-3; TRBD1 matches 12 bases. There are 14 residues in the CDR3. Unmatched junction bases numbered 3, after V lost 6 bases and J lost 5 bases. CDR3 nucleotide sequence: TGTGCCAGCAGCAGGGACAGGGGGCAAGATACGCAGTATTTT. Translation gives CASSRDRGQDTQYF.

This sequence joins TRBV6-5 and TRBJ2-1, with TRBD2 as a possible D gene (5 bases). The length of the CDR3 is 13 residues. The germline V and J ends were trimmed by 0 bases and 9 bases, with 9 bases remaining between them. Looked up from germline, CDR1 is MNHEY and CDR2 is SVGAGI. The CDR3 region has the DNA TGTGCCAGCAGTTACTCAAGGGCGGGTGAGCAGTTCTTC. This sequence encodes CASSYSRAGEQFF.

Comment on this clonotype: At one boundary the junction diverges from the germline segment, which might be a read error. V gene TRBV7-8 combines with J gene TRBJ2-7; D is unresolved. Germline values: CDR1 SGHVS, CDR2 FQNEAQ. This CDR3 comprises 12 residues. The DNA of the CDR3 is TGTGCCAGCAGCCCGCTACGCAGCGTGCAGCACTTC. Its translation is CASSPLRSVQHF.

This clonotype was counted many times. The chain links TRBV7-2 to TRBJ2-1; TRBD2 matches 11 bases. After removal of 5 bases from V and 3 bases from J, the junction contained 3 bases not matched to a gene. CDR1 is SGHTA, CDR2 FQGNSA, per germline. The CDR3 has 15 residues. CDR3 sequence: CASSPSGGHYNEQFF. DNA for the CDR3: TGTGCCAGCAGCCCTAGCGGGGGGCACTACAATGAGCAGTTCTTC.

The genes are TRBV10-3 and TRBJ1-2; TRBD1 matches 7 bases. This CDR3 has 13 residues. V lost 6 bases, J lost 6 bases, and 7 bases stayed unmatched. Germline-derived CDR1 and CDR2 are ENHRY and SYGVKD. Here the CDR3 reads CAIRRTGGNGYTF. CDR3 nucleotides: TGTGCCATCAGGAGGACAGGCGGTAATGGCTACACCTTC.

Of note for this clonotype: Given the absence of the conserved phenylalanine or tryptophan at the CDR3 end, a read error is likely. This rearrangement joins TRBV20-1 to TRBJ2-7; perhaps TRBD1 as D (6 bases). V was pared by 6 bases and J by 4 bases, with 16 bases between. Germline CDR1 DFQATT, CDR2 SNEGSKA (reference sequence). The CDR3 length is 13 residues. CDR3 coding DNA: TGCAGTGCCAGACGCGACAGGCCTTACGAGCAGTACCTC. This sequence encodes CSARRDRPYEQYL.

This clonotype appeared many times. This chain uses TRBV20-1 with TRBJ1-5; D perhaps matches TRBD1 (5 bases). The CDR3 is 13 amino acids. Trimming took off 2 bases at V and 3 bases at J, with 8 bases between the two ends. CDR1 and CDR2 from the germline V gene are DFQATT and SNEGSKA (reference sequence). CDR3 sequence (DNA): TGCAGTGCTAGATCAGGGACCAATCAGCCCCAGCATTTT. Translation gives CSARSGTNQPQHF.